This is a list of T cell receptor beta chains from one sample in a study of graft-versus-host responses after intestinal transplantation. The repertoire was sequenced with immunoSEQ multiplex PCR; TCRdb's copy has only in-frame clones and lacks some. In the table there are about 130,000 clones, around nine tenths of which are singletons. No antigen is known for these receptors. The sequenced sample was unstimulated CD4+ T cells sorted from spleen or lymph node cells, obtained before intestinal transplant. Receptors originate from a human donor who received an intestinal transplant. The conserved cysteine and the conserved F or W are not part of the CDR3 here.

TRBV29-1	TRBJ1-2	SVEARREGSYGYT
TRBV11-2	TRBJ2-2	ASSSNRGKAGELF
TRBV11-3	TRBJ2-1	ASEGLAGIGNEQF
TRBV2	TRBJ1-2	ASSEHKFLGGYT
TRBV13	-	ASSHSASGRLSYEQY
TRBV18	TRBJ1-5	ASSPSQGGSQPQH
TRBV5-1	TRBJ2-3	ASSFRDRGTDTQY
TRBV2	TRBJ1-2	ASRNGGYT
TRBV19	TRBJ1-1	ASTTGTANTEAF
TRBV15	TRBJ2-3	ATSRVAGGPQVTQY
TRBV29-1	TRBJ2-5	SVERGETQY
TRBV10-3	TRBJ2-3	AYGSQGDTQY
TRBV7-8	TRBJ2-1	ASSLATSAYNEQF
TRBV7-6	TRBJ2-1	ASSLGGSGSSYNEQF
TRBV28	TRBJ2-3	ASSRLDRSTQY
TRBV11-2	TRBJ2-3	ASSSGAGSTDTQY
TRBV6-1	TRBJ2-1	ASSKGTGGPSEQF
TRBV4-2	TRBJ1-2	ASSQDGSAGSGYT
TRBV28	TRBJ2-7	ASSFFGRYEQY
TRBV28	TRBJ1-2	ASTPDRGLGYT
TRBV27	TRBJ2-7	ASSRSETAYEQY
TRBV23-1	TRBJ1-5	ASSQLEDQPQH
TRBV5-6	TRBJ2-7	ASSWGTGAQSEQY
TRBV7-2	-	ASSLTGTSAYEQY
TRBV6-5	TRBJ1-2	ASSPGGSYGYT
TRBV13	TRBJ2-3	ASRNSGNTDTQY
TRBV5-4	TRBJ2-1	ASSETGTGGVRNEQF
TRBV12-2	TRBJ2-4	ASRLAGTLDKEVAKNIQY
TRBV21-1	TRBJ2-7	ASSTVAGGYEQY
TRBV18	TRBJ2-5	ASSSRASGSGETQY
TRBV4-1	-	ASSSAYEQY
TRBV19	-	ASSTLAGSYEQY
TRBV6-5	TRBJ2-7	ASKLGEGALYEQY
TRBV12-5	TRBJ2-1	ASGWGKPGLYNEQF
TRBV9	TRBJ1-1	ASSLGVWGNTEAF
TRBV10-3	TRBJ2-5	AISENSREGTQY
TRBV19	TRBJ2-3	ASSIVGRGGDTQY
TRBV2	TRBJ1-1	ARDRDTEAF
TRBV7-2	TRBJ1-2	ASSTGGYGYT
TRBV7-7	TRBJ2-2	ASSRTLNTGELF
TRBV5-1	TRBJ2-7	ASSRASRAFYEQY
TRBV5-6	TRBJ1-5	ASSWGQGSNQPQH
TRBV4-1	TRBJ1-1	ASSQDRGRANTEAF
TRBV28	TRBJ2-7	ASTKLSEGVSYEQY
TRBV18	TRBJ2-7	ASSPLEGQVAYEQY
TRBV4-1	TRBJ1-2	ASSQFWGFDGYT
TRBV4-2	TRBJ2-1	ASSQESTRGAGVGEQF
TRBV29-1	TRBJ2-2	SVERAGELF
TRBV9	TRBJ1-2	ASSARTGGSYGYT
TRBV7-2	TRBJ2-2	ASSQARQSELF
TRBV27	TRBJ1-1	ASSLRGGYGEAF
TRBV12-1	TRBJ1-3	ASSWGGSLAGNTIY
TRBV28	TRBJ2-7	ASRGVPSYEQY
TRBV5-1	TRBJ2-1	ASSLGGGSYNEQF
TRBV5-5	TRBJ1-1	ASSLVANTEAF
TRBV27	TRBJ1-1	ASRGSGYTEAF
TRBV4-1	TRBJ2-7	ASSHPPLAGSIYEQY
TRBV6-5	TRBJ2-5	ASSYQRGTQY